This TCR beta chain was profiled in a study of patients and donors after allogeneic stem cell transplantation. TCRdb processed the RT-PCR reads anew with MiXCR; each CDR3 protein has one entry. The top ten clones hold 3.2% of a sample with 150,000 to 200,000 distinct CDR3 sequences, roughly 30% of them seen once. This clonotype was detected many times. The sequenced sample consisted of blood, either unsorted or a sorted T cell fraction (not recorded which). The origin of this receptor is a human donor who was either an allogeneic HSCT recipient or a stem cell or donor lymphocyte infusion donor (not recorded which). It is not recorded whose cells these are; they may come from a transplant donor.

CDR3 sequence: CASSAGGTQYF. The CDR3 DNA sequence: TGTGCCAGCAGCGCCGGGGGGACCCAGTACTTC. The chain uses TRBV9 and TRBJ2-5; D might be TRBD2 (6 bases). Germline CDR1 reads SGDLS; CDR2 reads YYNGEE. This CDR3 region has 11 residues. The V end was cut by 3 bases, the J end by 7 bases, with 7 bases between.